This T cell receptor beta chain was sequenced during a study of blood T cell repertoires in COVID-19. Study-level background: Specimens from acute and convalescent COVID-19 originated in the United States, Italy and Spain. In each case, the material was cDNA or gDNA derived from T cells, B-cell-depleted T cells, or PBMCs.

Authors' data handling: Nucleated cell counts were estimated from reference gene primer amplification. Profiled with immunoSEQ multiplex PCR; TCRdb holds only in-frame clones, not every one. The V and J calls and clone size are taken from that table; D and trimming were inferred from the DNA. The table lists 150,000 to 200,000 clones, around four fifths of them singletons, with 2.5% to 3.5% in the top ten. The TCR was taken from a woman of 80 years or more with active or convalescent COVID-19. The sequencing sample was made of peripheral blood.

For the CDR3, the DNA is TGTGCCAGCTCGCAAGGACAGGACAATCAGCCCCAGCATTTT. This gives the protein CASSQGQDNQPQHF. This chain joins TRBV18 and TRBJ1-5, with TRBD1 matching over 7 bases. Trimming removed 6 bases from V and 3 bases from J; junction bases left unmatched: 5. CDR3 size: 14 residues. CDR1 and CDR2 (germline): KGHSH, LQKENI.